A single TCR beta chain is shown here with its context. The target antigen is unknown. Overlapping HIV-1 Gag 15-mer peptides at 0.8 to 1 ug per peptide per mL were used. Sorting selected CD4+ T cells upregulating both CD40 ligand and CD69. Donors had CD4+ T cell counts above 400 cells/uL and were CMV-seropositive. The immunoSEQ assay was version 4, run in survey mode. Genomic DNA was diluted to roughly 9.4 ng/uL, up to about 1 ug per sample. This table comes from immunoSEQ multiplex PCR, and its TCRdb copy is limited to in-frame clones, with some not included. This table has about 20,000 clones, approximately 60% appearing once. Trimming removed 5 bases at V and 2 bases at J, with 17 bases between. This CDR3 is built from 16 residues. Germline CDR1 and CDR2: SGHNT and YENEEA. The data originate from a study of persistence of HIV-infected CD4 T cells. General study results and limits: Antigen-responding cells were enriched for degenerate expanded CDR3beta sequences. TCRbeta richness was lower in CMV- and Gag-responding cells than in anti-CD3/anti-CD28-responding cells.

The receptor's source is an adult woman with HIV who was CMV-seropositive. V usage is TRBV11-3 and J usage is TRBJ2-3; D might be TRBD2 (5 bases). This material consisted of CD4+ T cells sorted from PBMCs after roughly 17-hour stimulation, taken from a patient who received antiretroviral therapy. The CDR3 reads CASSPGVAITTDTQYF. CDR3 DNA sequence: TGTGCCAGCAGCCCCGGGGTGGCGATTACCACAGATACGCAGTATTTT.